These 29 T cell receptor beta chains originate from one sample sequenced in a study of human T cells and chemical hapten exposure. Stated time point: patch test 2, 6 weeks after DPC sensitization. The sample's treatment: therapeutic diphenylcyclopropenone sensitization with weekly scalp DPC. TCRdb processed the RACE reads anew with MiXCR; each CDR3 protein has one entry. This table has approximately 96,000 distinct CDR3 sequences, 7.5% to 10% appearing once. The starting material was whole blood, obtained in connection with sensitization to the hapten diphenylcyclopropenone (DPC). These receptors originate from a woman aged 40 to 55 with alopecia areata. Some clones in this sample may be carry-over from other donors' samples.

This clonotype was counted many times. DNA of the CDR3: TGCGCCAGCAGCCAAGATCCGGGACACACAGATACGCAGTATTTT. This translates into CASSQDPGHTDTQYF. The chain recombines TRBV4-3 with TRBJ2-3; D perhaps matches TRBD1 (6 bases). The V end lost 0 bases, the J end lost 2 bases, and 9 bases lay between the germline ends. This CDR3 has 15 amino acids. CDR1 LGHNA and CDR2 YSLEER come from the germline V gene.

This clonotype was counted ten times or more. This sequence joins TRBV2 and TRBJ2-1; TRBD1 is a possible D gene (6 bases). V was trimmed by 8 bases and J by 6 bases, leaving 11 bases between them. Germline lookup yields CDR1 SNHLY and CDR2 FYNNEI. The CDR3 is made up of 12 amino acids. This CDR3 is CASRGRGNEQFF. CDR3 DNA sequence: TGTGCCAGCCGTGGCAGGGGCAATGAGCAGTTCTTC. Full variable domain (rest looked up from reference TRBV2 and TRBJ2-1): EPEVTQTPSHQVTQMGQEVILRCVPISNHLYFYWYRQILGQKVEFLVSFYNNEISEKSEIFDDQFSVERPDGSNFTLKIRSTKLEDSAMYFCASRGRGNEQFFGPGTRLTVL.

V usage is TRBV6-6 and J usage is TRBJ2-7; the D gene is possibly TRBD2 (6 bases). This CDR3 has 12 amino acids. The V gene lost 2 bases and the J gene lost 7 bases, with 9 bases spanning the gap. CDR1 MNHNY and CDR2 SVGAGI come from the germline V gene (reference sequence). Here the CDR3 DNA reads TGTGCCAGCAGTTACCCGGAGGGGGAGCAGTACTTC. This sequence encodes CASSYPEGEQYF.

This clonotype was observed at least ten times. The gene calls are TRBV18 and TRBJ2-3, with D tentatively TRBD2 (7 bases). The CDR3 sequence is 14 residues long. V lost 3 bases and J 2 bases, leaving 9 bases between the germline ends. Germline V CDR1 and CDR2: KGHSH, LQKENI. The CDR3 here is CASSPRGATDTQYF. In DNA form, the CDR3 reads TGTGCCAGCTCACCCCGGGGGGCCACAGATACGCAGTATTTT.

V usage is TRBV7-2 and J usage is TRBJ2-5, with 12 bases fitting TRBD2. Germline V gene sequence: CDR1 SGHTA, CDR2 FQGNSA. CDR3 length: 16 amino acids. V gave up 4 bases and J gave up 8 bases; unmatched junction bases: 11. The CDR3 is CASSSQGLAGPATQYF. The CDR3 nucleotides are TGTGCCAGCAGCTCGCAAGGACTAGCGGGACCTGCCACCCAGTACTTC. The full variable domain, with the rest looked up from reference TRBV7-2 and TRBJ2-5, is GAGVSQSPSNKVTEKGKDVELRCDPISGHTALYWYRQSLGQGLEFLIYFQGNSAPDKSGLPSDRFSAERTGGSVSTLTIQRTQQEDSAVYLCASSSQGLAGPATQYFGPGTRLLVL.

This clonotype was found a few times. The rearrangement links TRBV7-3 to TRBJ2-2, with 9 nucleotides matching TRBD2. With 1 base clipped from V and 6 bases from J, the junction kept 3 bases outside the gene matches. Looked up from germline, CDR1 is SGHTA and CDR2 is FQGTGA. The CDR3 spans 15 residues. CDR3 sequence: CASSLNSGRAGELFF. The CDR3 DNA sequence: TGTGCCAGCAGCTTAAATAGCGGGAGAGCCGGGGAGCTGTTTTTT.

This clonotype was seen at least ten times. This sequence joins TRBV9 and TRBJ2-2; no clear D. The CDR3 spans 17 residues. Germline V gene lookup returns CDR1 SGDLS and CDR2 YYNGEE. V was pared by 0 bases and J by 1 base, with 13 bases between. Here the CDR3 reads CASSVGPFSGNTGELFF. The CDR3, as DNA: TGTGCCAGCAGCGTAGGTCCTTTCTCGGGGAACACCGGGGAGCTGTTTTTT.

This clonotype was found many times. Its ends do not fully match the called genes, so a read error is possible. This sequence joins TRBV2 and TRBJ2-1; TRBD2 matches at 11 bases. The CDR3 is 12 amino acids. Per the germline V gene, CDR1 is SNHLY and CDR2 is FYNNEI. CDR3 nucleotide sequence: TGCACGACTAGCGGGAAGTACAATGAGCAGTTCTTC. Its translation is CTTSGKYNEQFF.

This clonotype was picked up many times. The chain links TRBV7-9 to TRBJ2-7; 7 nucleotides align to TRBD1. Germline V gene data show CDR1 as SEHNR and CDR2 as FQNEAQ (reference sequence). The CDR3 covers 13 residues. The V gene end was trimmed by 5 bases and the J gene end by 3 bases; junction bases not matched to a gene: 4. CDR3 loop: CASSVQGNYEQYF. CDR3 in DNA: TGTGCCAGCAGCGTACAGGGGAACTACGAGCAGTACTTC.

There are many counts of this clonotype. This sequence joins TRBV29-1 and TRBJ1-2; D possibly corresponds to TRBD1 (6 bases). Germline CDR1 reads SQVTM; CDR2 reads ANQGSEA. The CDR3 covers 14 residues. V was shortened by 0 bases and J by 4 bases, with 12 bases between the two germline ends. This CDR3 reads CSVEDTGTFYGYTF. The CDR3 DNA sequence: TGCAGCGTTGAAGATACAGGGACCTTCTATGGCTACACCTTC.

The chain links TRBV6-2 or TRBV6-3 to TRBJ2-5; tentatively, D is TRBD1 (6 bases). Trimming took 6 bases from V and 3 from J, leaving 20 bases between them. CDR1 and CDR2 from the germline V gene are MNHEY and SVGEGT. This CDR3 region has 16 residues. CDR3 nucleotide sequence: TGTGCCAGCAGCTACCTCATTGGACAGTACAAAGAGACCCAGTACTTC. Protein sequence: CASSYLIGQYKETQYF.

This clonotype was counted many times. The chain combines TRBV29-1 with TRBJ2-7, with 9 nucleotides matching TRBD1. The ends lost 6 bases at V and 2 bases at J; junction bases unmatched: 5. Germline lookup yields CDR1 SQVTM and CDR2 ANQGSEA. The CDR3 runs to 13 residues. CDR3 loop: CSVTGTGPYEQYF. DNA for the CDR3: TGCAGCGTAACCGGGACAGGGCCCTACGAGCAGTACTTC.

J is TRBJ1-1 and V is TRBV28; D might be TRBD1 (6 bases). Trimming took 5 bases from V and 4 from J, leaving 11 bases between them. There are 13 residues in the CDR3. Germline V gene data show CDR1 as MDHEN and CDR2 as SYDVKM. CDR3 coding DNA: TGTGCCAGCAGTGTGACAGGTCCCACTGAAGCTTTCTTT. As protein: CASSVTGPTEAFF.

This clonotype was detected many times. The chain links TRBV5-1 to TRBJ2-3, with unresolved D. Germline CDR1 reads SGHRS; CDR2 reads YFSETQ. V gave up 3 bases and J gave up 1 base, with 9 bases separating them. The CDR3 has 14 amino acids. In DNA, the CDR3 is TGCGCCAGCAGCTCTCCCCGGGGCACAGATACGCAGTATTTT. Translation gives CASSSPRGTDTQYF.

This clonotype was seen a few times. The V and J genes are TRBV12-2 and TRBJ1-5; the D call of TRBD1 is as the table states it, not checked on the DNA. TRBV12-2 is flagged as a pseudogene. The CDR3 covers 13 residues. This chain's CDR3 is CAADSHGGQPQHF. CDR3 nucleotides: TGTGCCGCGGACAGCCACGGGGGTCAGCCCCAGCATTTT.

This clonotype was recorded a few times. The chain is built from TRBV18 and TRBJ2-7; TRBD1 aligns across 8 bases. With V trimmed by 3 bases and J by 0 bases, 4 bases remained unmatched. This CDR3 is built from 15 residues. Germline CDR1 is KGHSH and CDR2 is LQKENI. The CDR3 DNA reads TGTGCCAGCTCACCGGGACAGGTAAACTCCTACGAGCAGTACTTC. It is translated as CASSPGQVNSYEQYF.

This clonotype showed up just once. A clone one base away is much larger, so this may be a read error. The chain joins TRBV4-3 to TRBJ2-1, with TRBD2 as a possible D gene (5 bases). CDR1 LGHNA and CDR2 YSLEER come from the germline V gene. The CDR3 has 16 amino acids. CDR3 amino acids: CAGSQDITGSYNEQFF. In nucleotides, the CDR3 is TGCGCCGGCAGCCAAGATATAACGGGGTCTTACAATGAGCAGTTCTTC.

At least ten counts were recorded for this clonotype. This rearrangement joins TRBV20-1 to TRBJ2-7, with D uncertain. Germline CDR1 and CDR2: DFQATT and SNEGSKA (reference sequence). The CDR3 is 10 amino acids. V was trimmed by 0 bases and J by 5 bases, leaving 2 bases between them. CDR3 bases: TGCAGTGCTAGAGATCACGAGCAGTACTTC. Protein: CSARDHEQYF.

The chain links TRBV7-2 to TRBJ2-3, with a weak D call TRBD2 (5 bases). In germline, CDR1 is SGHTA, CDR2 FQGNSA. CDR3 length: 15 amino acids. Trimming removed 1 base from V and 2 bases from J, with 10 bases in between. This CDR3 reads CASSLGAGPTDTQYF. The CDR3 bases are TGTGCCAGCAGCTTAGGGGCGGGCCCCACAGATACGCAGTATTTT.

This clonotype was counted only a few times. The chain employs TRBV28 and TRBJ2-1, with 8 bases fitting TRBD2. The CDR3 contains 15 residues. Trimming cost V 2 bases and J 5 bases; bases outside gene matches: 5. CDR1 and CDR2 from the germline V gene are MDHEN and SYDVKM. The CDR3 loop reads CASSLNGRVHNEQFF. The CDR3 bases are TGTGCCAGCAGTTTAAACGGGAGGGTCCACAATGAGCAGTTCTTC. The variable domain in full, completed from reference TRBV28 and TRBJ2-1, reads DVKVTQSSRYLVKRTGEKVFLECVQDMDHENMFWYRQDPGLGLRLIYFSYDVKMKEKGDIPEGYSVSREKKERFSLILESASTNQTSMYLCASSLNGRVHNEQFFGPGTRLTVL.

The chain uses TRBV24-1 and TRBJ2-6; 7 bases match TRBD1. There are 14 residues in the CDR3. The V gene end was trimmed by 9 bases and the J gene end by 2 bases; junction bases not matched to a gene: 3. Germline CDR1 and CDR2: KGHDR and SFDVKD. This CDR3 is CATATGTGANVLTF. In nucleotides, the CDR3 is TGTGCCACCGCGACAGGGACTGGGGCCAACGTCCTGACTTTC.

The chain combines TRBV7-9 with TRBJ2-1; D might be TRBD2 (5 bases). V lost 3 bases to trimming and J lost 8 bases, with 11 bases between them. Per germline, CDR1 SEHNR and CDR2 FQNEAQ (reference sequence). The CDR3 is made up of 13 amino acids. CDR3 sequence reads: CASSLGSADEQFF. As DNA, the CDR3 is TGTGCCAGCAGCTTGGGGAGCGCGGATGAGCAGTTCTTC.

The V call is TRBV7-9, the J call TRBJ2-7; the match to TRBD2 covers 10 bases. The CDR3 has 17 amino acids. Germline V gene data show CDR1 as SEHNR and CDR2 as FQNEAQ (reference sequence). V lost 4 bases and J lost 7; bases outside the gene matches: 16. CDR3 loop: CASSSPLAGATFREQYF. The DNA of the CDR3 is TGTGCCAGCAGCTCCCCCCTAGCGGGAGCTACCTTCCGGGAGCAGTACTTC.

This clonotype has a count of ten or more. This chain links TRBV7-8 with TRBJ1-2; maybe TRBD1 (5 bases). Trimming cost V 5 bases and J 7 bases, with 20 bases left between them. The CDR3 covers 15 residues. Germline V gene lookup returns CDR1 SGHVS and CDR2 FQNEAQ. CDR3 coding DNA: TGTGCCAGCAGCACGTCGACAGATCCCACGGGTGGCTACACCTTC. It specifies CASSTSTDPTGGYTF.

This clonotype showed up many times. CDR3 nucleotide sequence: TGTGCCAGCAGTTTATGGTCGGGAGCGGTGGGCATTCAGTACTTC. It translates to CASSLWSGAVGIQYF. V and J are TRBV28 and TRBJ2-4; D might be TRBD2 (6 bases). Germline values: CDR1 MDHEN, CDR2 SYDVKM. There are 15 residues in the CDR3. The V gene lost 0 bases and the J gene lost 9 bases, with 15 bases spanning the gap.

In its sample, this clonotype was seen many times. The V gene is TRBV6-6, the J gene TRBJ1-5; the match to TRBD1 covers 7 bases. The junction had 9 bases not matched to a gene; V was cut back by 5 bases and J by 2 bases. The CDR3 has 16 residues. Germline V gene lookup returns CDR1 MNHNY and CDR2 SVGAGI (reference sequence). The CDR3 coding sequence is TGTGCCAGCAGTCCCGGACAGGTACGGGGCAATCAGCCCCAGCATTTT. Encoded protein: CASSPGQVRGNQPQHF.

The sample holds many counts of this clonotype. The rearrangement joins TRBV29-1 to TRBJ2-3, with D unresolved. From germline, CDR1 is SQVTM and CDR2 ANQGSEA. The CDR3 has 13 amino acids. Trimming removed 5 bases from V and 0 bases from J, with 9 bases in between. Written as DNA, the CDR3 is TGCAGCGTTTCCAGTTCAAGCACAGATACGCAGTATTTT. This sequence encodes CSVSSSSTDTQYF.

Ten or more counts support this clonotype. The rearrangement joins TRBV30 to TRBJ2-3; D ambiguous. V gave up 0 bases and J gave up 6 bases, with 7 bases separating them. Germline V lookup: CDR1 GTSNPN, CDR2 SVGIG (reference sequence). This CDR3 region has 12 residues. The CDR3 loop is CAWSVKVDTQYF. DNA of the CDR3: TGTGCCTGGAGTGTAAAAGTGGATACGCAGTATTTT.

The rearrangement links TRBV12-3 or TRBV12-4 to TRBJ2-3; D uncertain. CDR3 length equals 14 residues. V gave up 3 bases and J gave up 4 bases, with 11 bases separating them. The CDR3 DNA is TGTGCCAGCAGTTTGATGGGGTATGCAGATACGCAGTATTTT. Its translation is CASSLMGYADTQYF.